This is a list of T cell receptor beta chains from one sample in a study of T-cell memory formation after mild COVID-19. TCRdb re-called the 5' RACE reads with MiXCR, one entry per CDR3 protein. The sample yields about 260,000 distinct CDR3 sequences, around 15% seen once. The sample taken for sequencing was PBMCs or a T cell subset sorted from them (not recorded which). These receptors were collected from a man aged 18 to 29 who had mild COVID-19 (a few samples of this study predate the infection). Cell type and time point are not known. Each CDR3 is given with its conserved first and last residue. The D gene is left open where the match is weak. Clone size is shown for a subset of rows, as once, few, many or a class of expanded clone.

few	NA	TRBV4-2	TRBJ1-4	TGTGCCAGCAGCCAAGCTCAGTATAATGAAAAACTGTTTTTT	CASSQAQYNEKLFF
few	NA	TRBV9	TRBJ1-4	TGTGCCAGCAGCGTATCCAGTACAACTAATGAAAAACTGTTTTTT	CASSVSSTTNEKLFF
few	TRBD1	TRBV28	TRBJ2-1	TGTGCCAGCAGTTTCCCCACCCAGGTCCCGGGACAGGTAATGGTATACAATGAGCAGTTCTTC	CASSFPTQVPGQVMVYNEQFF
few	NA	TRBV5-6	TRBJ1-2	TGTGCCAGCAGATTTCGGGGCGGCCCAGGGCGCTATGGCTACACCTTC	CASRFRGGPGRYGYTF
many	NA	TRBV7-9	TRBJ1-1	TGTGCCAGCAGCTTATTGTCCGGTTTGAACACTGAAGCTTTCTTT	CASSLLSGLNTEAFF
few	NA	TRBV7-2	TRBJ1-3	TGTGCCAGCAGCTCTACAAGGGCGATGGGAAACACCATATATTTT	CASSSTRAMGNTIYF
many	NA	TRBV7-2	TRBJ2-2	TGTGCCAGCAGCTTTGGGCGGAACACCGGGGAGCTGTTTTTT	CASSFGRNTGELFF
few	TRBD2	TRBV4-1	TRBJ2-1	TGCGCCAGCAGCGCGACTAGCGGGGGCTCCTACAATGAGCAGTTCTTC	CASSATSGGSYNEQFF
NA	NA	TRBV5-1	TRBJ1-1	TGCGCCAGCAGCTTGGGGCCAGGGGCAACTGAAGCTTTCTTT	CASSLGPGATEAFF
few	NA	TRBV2	TRBJ2-5	TGTGCCAGCAGTCAGAATTTCCAAGAGACCCAGTACTTC	CASSQNFQETQYF
few	TRBD2	TRBV7-2	TRBJ2-1	TGTGCCAGCAGCCCCCAGCGGGACTTCTACAATGAGCAGTTCTTC	CASSPQRDFYNEQFF
few	TRBD1	TRBV7-9	TRBJ2-7	TGTGCCAGCAGTTACACGACAGGGTTCACTACCTACGAGCAGTACTTC	CASSYTTGFTTYEQYF
once	TRBD2	TRBV12-5	TRBJ2-3	TGTGCTAGTGGCCCCGGACTAGCGGGTTACACAGATACGCAGTATTTT	CASGPGLAGYTDTQYF
NA	TRBD1	TRBV6-4	TRBJ1-3	TGTGCCAGCAGTAATGGACAGGGTACAAGGGGGTCTGGAAACACCATATATTTT	CASSNGQGTRGSGNTIYF